This T cell receptor beta chain was found in a study of shared clonotypes between healthy human individuals. The CDR3 covers 15 residues. Germline V gene sequence: CDR1 WNHNN, CDR2 SYGVQD (reference sequence). V was trimmed by 0 bases and J by 6 bases, leaving 11 bases between them. On this clone: What it recognizes is unknown.

General study points: Depth of sequencing was expected to influence donor clonotype sharing. Sampling involved blood alone; tissue repertoires likely differ.

Assay used: immunoSEQ multiplex PCR; TCRdb lists only in-frame clones, some missing. The sample holds about 1.5 million clones, approximately 98% seen once. Healthy HIV-negative adults without recent acute infections or vaccinations served as donors. Material for sequencing was naive CD4+ T cells sorted from blood. The subset here: CD45RA+ positively selected. The receptor was isolated from a man aged 30-40 years in good health. This chain joins TRBV10-1 and TRBJ1-4; a possible D gene is TRBD1 (6 bases). The CDR3 sequence is CASSESKGGDEKLFF. CDR3 coding DNA: TGCGCCAGCAGTGAGTCAAAGGGGGGTGATGAAAAACTGTTTTTT.